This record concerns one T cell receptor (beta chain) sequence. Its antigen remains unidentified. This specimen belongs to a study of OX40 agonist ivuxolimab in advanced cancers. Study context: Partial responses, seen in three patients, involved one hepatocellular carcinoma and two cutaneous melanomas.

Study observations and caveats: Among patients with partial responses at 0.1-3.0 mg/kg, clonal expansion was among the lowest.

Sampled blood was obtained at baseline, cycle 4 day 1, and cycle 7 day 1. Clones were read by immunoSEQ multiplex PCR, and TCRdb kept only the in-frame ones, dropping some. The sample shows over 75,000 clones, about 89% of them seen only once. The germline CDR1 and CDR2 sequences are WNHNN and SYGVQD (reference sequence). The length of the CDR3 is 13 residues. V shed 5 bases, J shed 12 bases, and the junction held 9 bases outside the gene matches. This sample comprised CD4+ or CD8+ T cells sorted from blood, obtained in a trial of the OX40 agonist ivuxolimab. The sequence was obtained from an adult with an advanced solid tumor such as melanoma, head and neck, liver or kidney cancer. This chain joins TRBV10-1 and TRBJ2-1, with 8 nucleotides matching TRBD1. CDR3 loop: CASSTQGAGGQFF. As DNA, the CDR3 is TGCGCCAGCAGTACTCAGGGGGCCGGAGGGCAGTTCTTC.